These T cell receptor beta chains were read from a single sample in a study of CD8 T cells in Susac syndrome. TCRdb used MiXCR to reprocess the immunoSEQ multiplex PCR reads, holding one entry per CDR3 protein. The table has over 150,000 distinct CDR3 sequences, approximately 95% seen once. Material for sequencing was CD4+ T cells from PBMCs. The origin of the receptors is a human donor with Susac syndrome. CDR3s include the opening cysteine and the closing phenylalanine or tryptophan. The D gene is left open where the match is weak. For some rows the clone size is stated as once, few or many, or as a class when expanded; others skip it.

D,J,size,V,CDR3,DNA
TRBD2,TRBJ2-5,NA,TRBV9,CASSVGASGSPIQETQYF,TGTGCCAGCAGCGTAGGGGCTAGCGGGAGCCCTATCCAAGAGACCCAGTACTTC
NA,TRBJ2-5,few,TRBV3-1,CASSQALPTAGETQYF,TGTGCCAGCAGCCAAGCGTTGCCGACGGCAGGAGAGACCCAGTACTTC
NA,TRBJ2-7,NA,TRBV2,CASSDGAATRQYF,TGTGCCAGCAGTGACGGCGCGGCTACGAGGCAGTACTTC
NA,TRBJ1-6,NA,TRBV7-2,CASSTLGQGNSPLHF,TGTGCCAGCAGTACGTTGGGGCAGGGGAATTCACCCCTCCACTTT
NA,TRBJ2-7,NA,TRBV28,CASSNRVGEQYF,TGTGCCAGCAGCAACAGGGTTGGCGAGCAGTACTTC
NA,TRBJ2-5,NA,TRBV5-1,CASSLVEETQYF,TGCGCCAGCAGCTTGGTCGAAGAGACCCAGTACTTC
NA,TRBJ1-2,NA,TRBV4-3,CASSQGDSYYDYTF,TGCGCCAGCAGCCAAGGCGACAGCTACTATGACTACACCTTC
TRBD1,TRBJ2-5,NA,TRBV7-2,CASRGLRQGTYQETQYF,TGTGCCAGCAGGGGCCTTAGACAGGGAACGTACCAAGAGACCCAGTACTTC
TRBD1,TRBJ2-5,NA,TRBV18,CASSPRQGWETQYF,TGTGCCAGCTCACCGAGACAGGGTTGGGAGACCCAGTACTTC
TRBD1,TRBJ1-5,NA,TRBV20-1,CSGRTGVDQPQHF,TGCAGCGGCAGGACAGGGGTAGATCAGCCCCAGCATTTT
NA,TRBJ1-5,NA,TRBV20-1,CSAPDGGNQPQHF,TGCAGTGCCCCCGACGGGGGGAATCAGCCCCAGCATTTT
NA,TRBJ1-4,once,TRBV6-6,CASSYGDNEKLFF,TGTGCCAGCAGTTACGGGGATAATGAAAAACTGTTTTTT
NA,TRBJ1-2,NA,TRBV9,CASSVDPGWSGYTF,TGTGCCAGCAGCGTAGACCCAGGGTGGAGTGGCTACACCTTC
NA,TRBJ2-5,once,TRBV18,CASSQGRLQETQYF,TGTGCCAGCTCACAAGGCCGACTTCAAGAGACCCAGTACTTC
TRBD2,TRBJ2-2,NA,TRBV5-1,CASSPTGTSGMGELFF,TGCGCCAGCAGCCCTACGGGGACTAGCGGGATGGGGGAGCTGTTTTTT
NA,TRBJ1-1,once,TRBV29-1,CSVLHSVRETEAFF,TGCAGCGTTCTCCACTCTGTTAGGGAGACTGAAGCTTTCTTT
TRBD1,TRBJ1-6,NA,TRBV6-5,CASSQGVYNSPLHF,TGTGCCAGCAGTCAGGGGGTGTATAATTCACCCCTCCACTTT
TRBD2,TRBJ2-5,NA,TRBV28,CASTPGTRLFPQYF,TGTGCCAGCACCCCCGGGACTAGGTTGTTCCCCCAGTACTTC
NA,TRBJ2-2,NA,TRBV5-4,CASSLVGRTEELFF,TGTGCCAGCAGCTTGGTTGGCCGAACGGAGGAGCTGTTTTTT
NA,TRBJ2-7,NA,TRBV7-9,CASSLGDGITYEQYF,TGTGCCAGCAGCTTAGGAGACGGGATTACCTACGAGCAGTACTTC
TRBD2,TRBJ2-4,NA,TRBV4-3,CASSQRSGGAGNIQYF,TGCGCCAGCAGCCAAAGGTCCGGGGGGGCTGGAAACATTCAGTACTTC
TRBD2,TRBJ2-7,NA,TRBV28,CASSETSGRAYEQYF,TGTGCCAGCAGCGAGACTAGCGGGAGGGCCTACGAGCAGTACTTC
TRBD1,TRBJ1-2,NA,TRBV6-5,CASSYRQGNYGYTF,TGTGCCAGCAGTTACAGACAGGGGAACTATGGCTACACCTTC
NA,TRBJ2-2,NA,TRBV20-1,CSAIDPQGTGELFF,TGCAGTGCGATTGACCCCCAGGGCACCGGGGAGCTGTTTTTT
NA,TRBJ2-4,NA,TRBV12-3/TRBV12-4,CASSFSTTPLAKNIQYF,TGTGCCAGCAGTTTCTCAACTACACCGTTAGCCAAAAACATTCAGTACTTC
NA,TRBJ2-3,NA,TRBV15,CATSRTTTDTQYF,TGTGCCACCAGCAGGACAACCACAGATACGCAGTATTTT
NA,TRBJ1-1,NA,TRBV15,CATSRGGQRGARNTEAFF,TGTGCCACCAGCAGAGGTGGGCAGCGGGGGGCGCGGAACACTGAAGCTTTCTTT
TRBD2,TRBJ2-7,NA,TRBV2,CASSASGSYEQYF,TGTGCCAGCTCTGCTAGCGGCTCCTACGAGCAGTACTTC
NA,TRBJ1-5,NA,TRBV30,CAWNLGKDQPQHF,TGTGCCTGGAACCTTGGAAAGGATCAGCCCCAGCATTTT
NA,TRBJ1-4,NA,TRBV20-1,CSASSGTGLGELFF,TGCAGTGCTAGCTCAGGGACCGGACTCGGAGAACTGTTTTTT
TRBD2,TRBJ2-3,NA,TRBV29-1,CSGRSGTSGTDTQYF,TGCAGCGGCCGCTCCGGGACTAGCGGCACAGATACGCAGTATTTT
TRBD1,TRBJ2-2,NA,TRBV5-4,CASSLTGVTGELFF,TGTGCCAGCAGCTTGACAGGGGTGACCGGGGAGCTGTTTTTT
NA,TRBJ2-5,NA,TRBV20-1,CSALARETQYF,TGCAGTGCTCTAGCGAGGGAGACCCAGTACTTC
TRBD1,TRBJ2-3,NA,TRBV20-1,CSAREQGARRTDTQYF,TGCAGTGCTAGAGAACAGGGGGCGCGGCGCACAGATACGCAGTATTTT
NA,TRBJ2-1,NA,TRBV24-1,CATSDPRGPYNEQFF,TGTGCCACCAGTGACCCCCGGGGGCCTTACAATGAGCAGTTCTTC
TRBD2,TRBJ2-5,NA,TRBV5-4,CASSLALADQETQYF,TGTGCCAGCAGCTTGGCACTAGCGGACCAAGAGACCCAGTACTTC
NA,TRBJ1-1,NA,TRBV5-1,CASSLTGPGGTEAFF,TGCGCCAGCAGCTTGACTGGTCCGGGGGGCACTGAAGCTTTCTTT
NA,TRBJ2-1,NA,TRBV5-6,CASSSTGLSSYNEQFF,TGTGCCAGCAGCTCGACGGGACTGAGCTCCTACAATGAGCAGTTCTTC
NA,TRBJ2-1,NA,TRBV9,CASSPRPAQDEQFF,TGTGCCAGCAGCCCCCGACCCGCACAGGATGAGCAGTTCTTC
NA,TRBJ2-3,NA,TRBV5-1,CASSLDQQVTDTQYF,TGCGCCAGCAGCTTGGACCAACAGGTGACAGATACGCAGTATTTT
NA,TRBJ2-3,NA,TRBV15,CATSRLWGTDTQYF,TGTGCCACCAGCAGGTTATGGGGCACAGATACGCAGTATTTT